This T cell receptor beta chain was retrieved from a study of CD8+CD57+ T cells in acquired aplastic anemia. Study overall: Quantities of DNA derived from sorted CD4+ and CD8+ cells averaged 3.2 ug.

Template material for TCR beta VDJ and CDR3 profiling consisted of genomic DNA. TCRdb passed the reads through MiXCR, listing each CDR3 protein once. The data show approximately 150,000 distinct CDR3 sequences, 45% to 55% seen once. This clonotype was observed a few times. CDR1 is LNHDA and CDR2 is SQIVND in the germline V gene (reference sequence). The CDR3 runs 14 residues. The trim removed 4 bases at V and 5 bases at J, leaving 7 bases unmatched. It was patients with CD8+CD57+ cell expansion by flow cytometry who were chosen for sequencing. The patients all had a severe acquired aplastic anemia diagnosis. At the time of blood sampling, patients had not yet received any therapy.

V gene TRBV19 combines with J gene TRBJ1-1, with 7 bases identical to TRBD1. The receptor comes from a human donor with aplastic anemia. Sequenced: sorted CD4+, CD8+, or CD8+CD57+ T cells (not recorded which) from PBMCs. DNA for the CDR3: TGTGCCAGTAGTACAAGACAGGGTAGGACTGAAGCTTTCTTT. Amino acids: CASSTRQGRTEAFF. The full variable domain, in which reference TRBV19 and TRBJ1-1 provide the parts outside the CDR3, is DGGITQSPKYLFRKEGQNVTLSCEQNLNHDAMYWYRQDPGQGLRLIYYSQIVNDFQKGDIAEGYSVSREKKESFPLTVTSAQKNPTAFYLCASSTRQGRTEAFFGQGTRLTVV.